This TCR beta chain was sequenced for a study of blood T cells in healthy people across ages. Sample-barcoded 5' priming and a J-beta primer mix drove a second PCR of roughly 6 to 12 cycles. TCRdb reprocessed the 5' RACE reads with MiXCR, giving one entry per CDR3 protein. The data contain roughly 1,100,000 distinct CDR3 sequences, less than 25% of them singletons. The CDR3 contains 16 residues. From germline, CDR1 is SGHRS and CDR2 YFSETQ. Trimming took 0 bases from V and 5 from J; bases not matched to a gene: 9. About this clonotype: Its target is not known.

Study outcomes and limitations: Per-million-T-cell TCR beta diversity fell roughly linearly with age.

This same sample was also part of a study on T cells of mothers and their children.

The J gene is TRBJ1-1, the V gene TRBV5-1; TRBD1 matches at 8 bases. The sequence derives from a girl between 2 and 10 years old in good health. Sequenced: blood. The CDR3 loop is CASSLGQGATGTEAFF. The CDR3 nucleotides read TGCGCCAGCAGCTTGGGGCAGGGGGCTACGGGGACTGAAGCTTTCTTT.